The rows below give T cell receptor beta chains drawn from one sample of a study of shared clonotypes between healthy human individuals. Clones were read by immunoSEQ multiplex PCR, and TCRdb kept only the in-frame ones, dropping some. The sample carries about 1.9 million clones, over 85% recorded once. Sequencing was performed on naive CD8+ T cells from PBMCs. Receptor source: a man between 18 and 35 years old in good health. Some clones in this sample may be carry-over from other donors' samples. Both conserved end residues are part of each CDR3. The order of the fields is D gene, V gene, clone size, J gene, CDR3 DNA, CDR3 protein. The D gene is left open where the match is weak. Not all rows give a size; the values are once, few, many and, for expanded clones, a class.

TRBD1	TRBV27	-	TRBJ2-7	TGTGCCAGCAGTTTGCTCCCCGGACAGGGGAGGGGGTACGAGCAGTACTTC	CASSLLPGQGRGYEQYF
TRBD2	TRBV28	-	TRBJ2-7	TGTGCCAGCAGTTTATCCATAGAACTAGCGGACTCCTACGAGCAGTACTTC	CASSLSIELADSYEQYF
-	TRBV7-7	once	TRBJ2-7	TGTGCCAGCAGCTCCCACCCATCGAGTCCCGAGCAGTACTTC	CASSSHPSSPEQYF
-	TRBV7-9	-	TRBJ1-3	TGTGCCAGCAGTACTCTCGGGAGCTCTGGAAACACCATATATTTT	CASSTLGSSGNTIYF
-	TRBV5-1	-	TRBJ2-5	TGCGCCAGCAGCCCAGAGGGAGGCCGGGAGCAGTACTTC	CASSPEGGREQYF
-	TRBV7-9	once	TRBJ2-3	TGTGGATCGGTCGGGGGAGTGATGGGCACAGATACGCAGTATTTT	CGSVGGVMGTDTQYF
-	TRBV14	-	TRBJ1-6	TGTGCCAGCAGCCACACAGGGAGAAATTCACCCCTCCACTTT	CASSHTGRNSPLHF
-	TRBV13	-	TRBJ2-3	TGTGCCAGCAGCCAGTTTAAAGGCGGGCCAGATACGCAGTATTTT	CASSQFKGGPDTQYF
-	TRBV7-8	-	TRBJ2-7	TGTGCCAGCAGCTTATTTAGGATCCCCTACGAGCAGTACTTC	CASSLFRIPYEQYF
TRBD2	TRBV5-1	-	TRBJ2-7	TGCGCCAGCAGCTTACCGACTAGCGGGAGGGCCGACGAGCAGTACTTC	CASSLPTSGRADEQYF
-	TRBV28	-	TRBJ2-7	TGTGCCAGCAGTCCTCCGTTTGAGGGTCGCCACGAGCAGTACTTC	CASSPPFEGRHEQYF
-	TRBV5-1	once	TRBJ2-5	TGCGCCAGCAGCTTGGTTCGGCGGCAAGAGACCCAGTACTTC	CASSLVRRQETQYF
-	TRBV19	-	TRBJ2-7	TGTGCCAGTAGTATTATGGGGGCGCGATCTGCCTACGAGCAGTACTTC	CASSIMGARSAYEQYF
TRBD1	TRBV5-1	-	TRBJ2-7	TGCGCCAGCAGCCCTACAGGGGTCTACGAGCAGTACTTC	CASSPTGVYEQYF
TRBD2	TRBV7-2	-	TRBJ2-7	TGTGCCAGCAGCTTAGTTCCCGGCGGGGGCTACGAGCAGTACTTC	CASSLVPGGGYEQYF
-	TRBV7-3	-	TRBJ1-1	TGTGCCAGCAGCTTAACGGCCCGGGCGCCTGAAGCTTTCTTT	CASSLTARAPEAFF
-	TRBV19	once	TRBJ1-5	TGTGCCAGTAACATGGGGGGCGGCAATCAGCCCCAGCATTTT	CASNMGGGNQPQHF
TRBD1	TRBV4-2	-	TRBJ1-2	TGTGCCAGCAGCCCGGGACAGATCTATTCTGGCTACACCTTC	CASSPGQIYSGYTF
-	TRBV5-6	-	TRBJ2-5	TGTGCCAGCAGCCGCGGAGCGGGTGTGAAGACCCAGTACTTC	CASSRGAGVKTQYF
-	TRBV28	-	TRBJ2-7	TGTGCCAGCAGTCCCCTCCTCACCTACGAGCAGTACTTC	CASSPLLTYEQYF
-	TRBV7-6	-	TRBJ2-1	TGTGCCAGCAGCTTAGGCATGGGCCTCGCGGTAGCTTACAATGAGCAGTTCTTC	CASSLGMGLAVAYNEQFF
-	TRBV5-1	once	TRBJ2-1	TGCGCCAGCAGCTTAATAGGGGGCTCCTACAATGAGCAGTTCTTC	CASSLIGGSYNEQFF
TRBD1	TRBV7-9	-	TRBJ1-2	TGTGCCAGCAGCTTAGCTGGACAGGGAGTGGGCTACACCTTC	CASSLAGQGVGYTF
-	TRBV9	-	TRBJ1-1	TGTGCCAGCAGCGTAGGGTCAGGCCGGGAGAACACTGAAGCTTTCTTT	CASSVGSGRENTEAFF
-	TRBV27	-	TRBJ1-1	TGTGCCAGCAGTTTATCTGGGGGCCTACCGAACACTGAAGCTTTCTTT	CASSLSGGLPNTEAFF
TRBD1	TRBV11-2	-	TRBJ1-1	TGTGCCAGCAGCTTCGACAGGGCAAACACTGAAGCTTTCTTT	CASSFDRANTEAFF
-	TRBV7-9	-	TRBJ2-7	TGTGCCGGAGGAGCGGGGACAAGCGAGCAGTACTTC	CAGGAGTSEQYF
TRBD1	TRBV5-6	-	TRBJ1-4	TGTGCCAGCAGCTTGGCCGCAGGGGGCGCGGGCTATAATGAAAAACTGTTTTTT	CASSLAAGGAGYNEKLFF
TRBD1	TRBV7-2	once	TRBJ1-5	TGTGCCAGCAGCTTAGTTCAGGGGGATCAGCCCCAGCATTTT	CASSLVQGDQPQHF
TRBD1	TRBV9	once	TRBJ1-3	TGTGCCAGCAGCGCAGGGGGGGCTGGAAACACCATATATTTT	CASSAGGAGNTIYF
-	TRBV27	-	TRBJ2-2	TGTGCCAGCAGTTTAGAAGGCGGGGAGCTGTTTTTT	CASSLEGGELFF
TRBD2	TRBV9	-	TRBJ2-1	TGTGCCAGCAGCGTAGGACTAGCGGGTAACTACAATGAGCAGTTCTTC	CASSVGLAGNYNEQFF
-	TRBV11-2	-	TRBJ2-7	TGTGCCAGCAGCTACGACGGTGCCTACGAGCAGTACTTC	CASSYDGAYEQYF
-	TRBV28	-	TRBJ2-7	TGTGCCAGCAGTTCCTGGACCCAAACCTACGAGCAGTACTTC	CASSSWTQTYEQYF
TRBD1	TRBV7-6	-	TRBJ2-6	TGTGCCAGCAGCACGGGGACAGGGGGCGCATGGACTGGGGCCAACGTCCTGACTTTC	CASSTGTGGAWTGANVLTF
-	TRBV6-5	-	TRBJ2-7	TGTGCCAGCAGCGACAGGTTACGCTCCTACGAGCAGTACTTC	CASSDRLRSYEQYF
TRBD1	TRBV27	once	TRBJ2-7	TGTGCCAGCAGTTCTGACAGGGGGAGGCTTGAGCAGTACTTC	CASSSDRGRLEQYF
-	TRBV4-1	-	TRBJ2-5	TGCGCCAGCAGCCAAGAGGAAGTTCAGGGAAGGCAAGAGACCCAGTACTTC	CASSQEEVQGRQETQYF
TRBD2	TRBV19	-	TRBJ2-7	TGTGCCAGTAGTACATACGGGACTAGCGGCTACGAGCAGTACTTC	CASSTYGTSGYEQYF
TRBD2	TRBV7-9	-	TRBJ2-5	TGTGCCAGCAGCCCAGGGACTAGCGAGGCGGAGACCCAGTACTTC	CASSPGTSEAETQYF
-	TRBV5-5	-	TRBJ1-2	TGTGCCAGCAGCACGCTAGAAGGTGGGGGTTGGTATGGCTACACCTTC	CASSTLEGGGWYGYTF
-	TRBV27	-	TRBJ2-1	TGTGCCAGCAGTAGAACAGGGTCGGATGAGCAGTTCTTC	CASSRTGSDEQFF
TRBD1	TRBV7-9	-	TRBJ2-7	TGTGCCAGCAGCCCCGGGACAGGGCCCTACGAGCAGTACTTC	CASSPGTGPYEQYF
-	TRBV6-1	-	TRBJ1-5	TGTGCCAGCAGTGGCAGATACCCGCCCGGGTTCAATCAGCCCCAGCATTTT	CASSGRYPPGFNQPQHF